This record looks at one T cell receptor (beta chain) sequence and its context. CDR1 is MNHEY and CDR2 is SVGAGI in the germline V gene. This CDR3 comprises 13 residues. V was pared by 6 bases and J by 4 bases, with 12 bases between. Profiling relied on immunoSEQ multiplex PCR, and the TCRdb table lists in-frame clones only, not all of them. The table has under 85,000 clones, 85% to 95% seen once; the top ten hold 0.3% to 0.5%. The data derive from a study of technical replicates of blood from a few donors. The specimen was T cells isolated from PBMCs. The sequence was obtained from a human donor in good health. This rearrangement joins TRBV6-5 to TRBJ1-1, with unresolved D. The CDR3 DNA is TGTGCCAGCAGGAACGGACGGGGCACTGAAGCTTTCTTT. This encodes CASRNGRGTEAFF.